What follows describes a single T cell receptor beta chain. This specimen comes from a study of technical replicates of blood from a few donors. The CDR3 spans 19 residues. Germline V gene lookup returns CDR1 MNHNS and CDR2 SASEGT. The V segment lost 0 bases and the J segment 4 bases; nucleotides outside the gene matches: 16. Clones were sequenced by immunoSEQ multiplex PCR, and TCRdb holds only the in-frame ones, with some missing. The sample consists of roughly 85,000 clones, 85% to 95% of them appearing once. This TCR derives from a human donor in good health. Material for sequencing was T cells isolated from PBMCs. This chain connects TRBV6-1 to TRBJ2-3; TRBD2 matches 7 bases. The chain's CDR3 is CASSEAKWSGVGRPDTQYF. CDR3 DNA: TGTGCCAGCAGTGAAGCCAAATGGAGCGGGGTAGGTCGTCCAGATACGCAGTATTTT.